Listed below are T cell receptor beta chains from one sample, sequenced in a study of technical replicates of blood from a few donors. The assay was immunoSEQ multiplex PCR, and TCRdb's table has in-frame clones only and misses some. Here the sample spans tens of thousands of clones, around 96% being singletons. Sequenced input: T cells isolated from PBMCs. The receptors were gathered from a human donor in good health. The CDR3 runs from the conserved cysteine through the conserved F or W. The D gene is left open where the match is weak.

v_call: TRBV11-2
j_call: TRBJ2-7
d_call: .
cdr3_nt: TGTGCCAGCAGCTTAGAAGCAGGAAGGCCCCACGAGCAGTACTTC
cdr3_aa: CASSLEAGRPHEQYF

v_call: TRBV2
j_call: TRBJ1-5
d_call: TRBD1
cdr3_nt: TGTGCCAGCACCGAAGGAACGGGACAGGGCTTTTATAGCAATCAGCCCCAGCATTTT
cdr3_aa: CASTEGTGQGFYSNQPQHF

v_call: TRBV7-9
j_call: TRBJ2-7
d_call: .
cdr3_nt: TGTGCCAGCAGTTTCGGGACACTCTACGAGCAGTACTTC
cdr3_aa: CASSFGTLYEQYF

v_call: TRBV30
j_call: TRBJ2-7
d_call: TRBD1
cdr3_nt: TGTGCCTGCCCGGGACAGGCCTACGAGCAGTACTTC
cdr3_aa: CACPGQAYEQYF

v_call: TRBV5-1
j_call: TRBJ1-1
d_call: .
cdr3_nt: TGCGCCAGCAGCTCTACAGGGTTCAACACTGAAGCTTTCTTT
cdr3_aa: CASSSTGFNTEAFF

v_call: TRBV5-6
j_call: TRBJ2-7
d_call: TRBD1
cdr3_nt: TGTGCCAGCAGCACGGGACAGGCCGGGCAGTACTTC
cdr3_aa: CASSTGQAGQYF

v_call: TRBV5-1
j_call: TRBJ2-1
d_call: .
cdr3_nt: TGCGCCAGCAGCTTGGTGTCAGGAGGCCGGAGCTACAATGAGCAGTTCTTC
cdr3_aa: CASSLVSGGRSYNEQFF

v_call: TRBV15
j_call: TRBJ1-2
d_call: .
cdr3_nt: TGTGCCACCAGCAGAGATCGACCAGGGAGGGTTTACGTGTATGGCTACACCTTC
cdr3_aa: CATSRDRPGRVYVYGYTF

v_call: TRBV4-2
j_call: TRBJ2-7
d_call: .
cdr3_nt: TGTGCCAGCAGCCAAGAGGAGGGCCCCTACGGGGAGCAGTACTTC
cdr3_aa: CASSQEEGPYGEQYF

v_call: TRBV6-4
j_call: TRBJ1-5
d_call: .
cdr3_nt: TGTGCCAGCAGCGCAGGGGCAGGAGGCAATCAGCCCCAGCATTTT
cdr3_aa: CASSAGAGGNQPQHF

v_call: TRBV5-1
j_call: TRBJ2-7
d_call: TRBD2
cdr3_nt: TGCGCCAGCAGGGCGACTAGCGGGCTAACCTACGAGCAGTACTTC
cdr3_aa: CASRATSGLTYEQYF

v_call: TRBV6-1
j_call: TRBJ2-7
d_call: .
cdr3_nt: TGTGCCAGCAGAGTCGACAGACCTACCTCCTACGAGCAGTACTTC
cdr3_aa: CASRVDRPTSYEQYF

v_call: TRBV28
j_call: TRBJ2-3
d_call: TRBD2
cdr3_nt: TGTGCCAGCAGCCCTAGCGGGACAGATACGCAGTATTTT
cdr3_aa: CASSPSGTDTQYF

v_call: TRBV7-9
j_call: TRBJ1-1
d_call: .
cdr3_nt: TGTGCCAGCAGCCTCAGTGTTATGAACACTGAAGCTTTCTTT
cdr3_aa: CASSLSVMNTEAFF

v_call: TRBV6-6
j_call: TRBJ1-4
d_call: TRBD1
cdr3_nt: TGTGCCAGCAGTTACTCGAAGACAGGGACTGAAAAACTGTTTTTT
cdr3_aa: CASSYSKTGTEKLFF

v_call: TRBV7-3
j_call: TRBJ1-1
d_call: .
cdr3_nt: TGTGCCAGCAGCCCGGAGACAGCTCAGAACACTGAAGCTTTCTTT
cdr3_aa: CASSPETAQNTEAFF

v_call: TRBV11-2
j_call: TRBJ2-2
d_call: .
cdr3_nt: TGTGCCACCGCGGACACCGGGGAGCTGTTTTTT
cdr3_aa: CATADTGELFF

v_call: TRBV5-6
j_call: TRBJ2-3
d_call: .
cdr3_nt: TGTGCCAGCAGGATGGAGGGTTTCGGAGATACGCAGTATTTT
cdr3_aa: CASRMEGFGDTQYF